This T cell receptor beta chain is from a study of OX40 agonist ivuxolimab in advanced cancers. Looking at the study overall: Dose-escalation patients had hepatocellular carcinoma, melanoma, renal cell or head and neck cancer. Three patients had partial responses: one hepatocellular carcinoma, two cutaneous melanoma. Broader study findings: On average, CD8+ T cells had more expanded clones than CD4+.

Here immunoSEQ multiplex PCR was the method, and the copy in TCRdb shows in-frame clones only, minus some. Of over 95,000 clones listed, around 90% were seen once; the top ten hold around 0.76%. Regarding this clone: Its target is unknown.

This CDR3 spans 14 amino acids. Germline V CDR1 and CDR2: KGHSH, LQKENI. Trimming shortened V by 5 bases and J by 0 bases, and 11 bases separated the two germline ends. The specimen was CD4+ or CD8+ T cells sorted from blood, collected in a trial of the OX40 agonist ivuxolimab. The source is an adult with an advanced solid tumor such as melanoma, head and neck, liver or kidney cancer. This chain joins TRBV18 and TRBJ2-7, with D tentatively TRBD1 (5 bases). CDR3 loop: CASSSGYGSYEQYF. As DNA, the CDR3 is TGTGCCAGCTCATCAGGGTACGGCTCCTACGAGCAGTACTTC.